This T cell receptor (beta chain) comes out of a study of post-analysis software for immune sequencing data. Study summary: Courses of disease covered relapsing-remitting, secondary progressive and progressive-relapsing multiple sclerosis.

Only a few counts were recorded for this clonotype. Its antigen is as yet unknown. The CDR3 has 17 amino acids. Germline V gene data show CDR1 as DFQATT and CDR2 as SNEGSKA (reference sequence). V dropped 3 bases and J dropped 1; count of bases not matched to a gene: 9. Regarding the study as a whole: Those with multiple sclerosis, the patient group, showed significantly lower normalized Chao1 diversity than controls. TRBV5-6, TRBV5-1 and TRBV20-1 belonged to a set of five TRBV segments that were more frequent in patients than controls. Analysis by F measure revealed that same-batch samples clustered strongly together.

The authors incorporated unique molecular identifiers into the TCR beta cDNA libraries. cDNA molecules numbering 400,000 to 550,000 came from roughly 1 to 10 million T cells. MiXCR was run by TCRdb on the PCR reads, yielding one entry per CDR3 protein. The sample shows about 380,000 distinct CDR3 sequences, less than 40% of them seen only once. The chain recombines TRBV20-1 with TRBJ2-3; 11 nucleotides agree with TRBD2. This TCR derives from a girl between 10 and 17 years old with multiple sclerosis. The material sequenced was blood. The CDR3 sequence: CSASWPSGGKGTDTQYF. The CDR3 DNA sequence: TGCAGTGCTAGTTGGCCTAGCGGGGGGAAAGGCACAGATACGCAGTATTTT.